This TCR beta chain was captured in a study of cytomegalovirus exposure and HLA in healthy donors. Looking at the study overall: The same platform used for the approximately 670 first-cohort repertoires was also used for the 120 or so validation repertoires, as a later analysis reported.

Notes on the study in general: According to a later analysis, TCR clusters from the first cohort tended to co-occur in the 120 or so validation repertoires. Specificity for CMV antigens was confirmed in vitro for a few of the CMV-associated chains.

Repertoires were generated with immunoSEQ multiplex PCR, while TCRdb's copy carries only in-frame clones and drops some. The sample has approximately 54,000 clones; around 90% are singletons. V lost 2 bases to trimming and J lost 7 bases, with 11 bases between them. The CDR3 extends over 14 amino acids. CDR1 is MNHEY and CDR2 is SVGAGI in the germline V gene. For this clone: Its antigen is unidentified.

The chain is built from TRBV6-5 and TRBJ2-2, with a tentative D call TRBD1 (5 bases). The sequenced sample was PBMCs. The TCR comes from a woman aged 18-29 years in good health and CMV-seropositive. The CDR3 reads CASSYSSGNGELFF. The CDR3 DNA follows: TGTGCCAGCAGTTACAGTTCAGGGAACGGGGAGCTGTTTTTT.